Listed here are 10 T cell receptor beta chains from one sample, sequenced in a study of CD8+ T cells in alopecia areata. Cells pooled from cutaneous lymph nodes were sorted on CD4, CD8alpha, NKG2D, NKG2ACE and other markers. Extraction and reverse transcription of RNA yielded cDNA as the sequencing template. Assay used: immunoSEQ multiplex PCR; TCRdb lists only in-frame clones, some missing. This set yields some 6,500 clones and no singletons; the top ten hold around a third. Input material: CD8+ T cells sorted from a lymph node. The receptors originated from a C3H/HeJ mouse with alopecia areata. Mouse MHC haplotype: H2-k.

This clone was observed a handful of times. The gene names given are mouse names. With the read ending 4 residues before the CDR3 end, the germline J gene is used to fill in that end. This chain joins TRBV13-1 and TRBJ2-1; tentative D call: TRBD1 (6 bases). The germline V and J ends were trimmed by 0 bases and 5 bases, with 9 bases remaining between them. The CDR3 length is 14 residues. Germline V gene sequence: CDR1 NSHNY, CDR2 SYGAGN. CDR3: CASSDATGNAEQFF. The DNA read from the CDR3 is TGTGCCAGCAGTGATGCAACAGGGAATGCT.

A remark on this clone: Germline and genes: mouse. From the germline J gene comes the end of the CDR3, since the read stops 4 residues before it. V gene TRBV2 combines with J gene TRBJ2-7, with 10 bases that match TRBD2. With 3 bases clipped from V and 3 bases from J, the junction kept 5 bases outside the gene matches. Germline V lookup: CDR1 LGHNA, CDR2 YSYQKL. The CDR3 contains 15 residues. The part of the CDR3 DNA that was read is TGTGCCAGCAGCCACCCCCTGGGGGGGCGCTAT. Amino acids: CASSHPLGGRY. The entire CDR3 reads CASSHPLGGRYEQYF.

This clone was seen many times. Mouse germline and gene names are used. The CDR3 goes on 4 residues after the read ends, and that part is filled in from the germline J gene. The chain has TRBV14 and TRBJ1-2; 9 bases match TRBD1. Unmatched junction bases numbered 2, after V lost 4 bases and J lost 1 base. CDR1 is SGHDT, CDR2 FRDEAV, per germline. The CDR3 contains 14 residues. CDR3 region: CASSTGGLNSDYTF. CDR3 DNA, as far as it was read: TGTGCCAGCAGTACAGGGGGCCTAAACTCC.

The table lists this clone with a few counts. The genes are named according to mouse. Read data end 4 residues before the CDR3 end; the end is taken from the germline J gene. The V call is TRBV31, the J call TRBJ2-1; 14 bases are shared with TRBD2. With V trimmed by 3 bases and J by 6 bases, 1 base remained unmatched. Germline loops: CDR1 GKSSPN, CDR2 SITVG. The CDR3 is 14 amino acids. The CDR3 region is CAWRGLGGLAEQFF. The sequenced CDR3 bases are TGTGCCTGGAGGGGACTGGGGGGGCTTGCT.

This clone was counted a few times. Here the gene names and germline are mouse. CDR3 DNA (partial): TGTGCCAGCAGTCCACTGGGGGGGACCTAT. It specifies CASSPLGGTY. The full CDR3 is CASSPLGGTYEQYF. The gene calls are TRBV19 and TRBJ2-7; 10 bases match TRBD2. The sequenced fragment ends 4 residues before the CDR3 boundary, so the rest is inferred from the germline J gene. V trimming: 4 bases; J trimming: 2 bases; junction bases outside the gene matches: 3. CDR3 size: 14 residues. The V gene's germline CDR1 is FNHDT and CDR2 SITEND (reference sequence).

This clone was counted many times. The gene symbols are mouse symbols. The CDR3 end falls 4 residues outside the read, so it is completed with the germline J gene. This chain joins TRBV5 and TRBJ2-7; D is ambiguous. Germline V gene sequence: CDR1 LGHNA, CDR2 YNLKQL (reference sequence). V dropped 0 bases and J dropped 0 bases, with 9 bases sitting between them. CDR3 length equals 15 residues. The CDR3 loop reads CASSQEYTNSYEQYF. The part of the CDR3 DNA that was read is TGTGCCAGCAGCCAAGAGTACACAAACTCCTAT.

This clone was seen repeatedly, ten times or more. The gene symbols are mouse symbols. The read is 4 residues too short to cover the CDR3 end, so that end is filled in from the germline J gene. The chain couples TRBV1 to TRBJ2-5; a possible D gene is TRBD1 (5 bases). Germline-derived CDR1 and CDR2 are NSQYPW and LRSPGD (reference sequence). The length of the CDR3 is 16 residues. V was pared by 0 bases and J by 0 bases, with 10 bases between. Partial CDR3 DNA: TGCACCTGCAGTGCAGAAAGGGGTCTTAACCAAGAC. Translated, it gives CTCSAERGLNQD. The CDR3, in full, reads CTCSAERGLNQDTQYF.

Many counts were recorded for this clone. Gene names follow the mouse nomenclature. The CDR3 end is not reached by the read, which stops 4 residues before it; the germline J gene fills it in. The genes are TRBV13-2 and TRBJ2-4; D might be TRBD1 (6 bases). The length of the CDR3 is 11 residues. Germline V gives CDR1 NNHNN, CDR2 SYGAGS (reference sequence). CDR3 bases read: TGTGCCAGCTGGGACAAAAAC. Translating gives CASWDKN. In full, the CDR3 is CASWDKNTLYF.

In its sample, this clone was seen many times. Gene names follow the mouse nomenclature. The read halts 4 residues ahead of the CDR3 end, with the missing end drawn from the germline J gene. This chain connects TRBV13-2 to TRBJ2-5; 11 bases align to TRBD2. Germline V gene data show CDR1 as NNHNN and CDR2 as SYGAGS (reference sequence). This CDR3 is built from 16 residues. Trimming at V came to 1 base and at J to 2 bases, leaving 3 bases not matched to a gene. This chain's CDR3 is CASGDTGGAGQDTQYF. The sequenced part of the CDR3 DNA is TGTGCCAGCGGTGATACTGGGGGGGCCGGCCAAGAC.

This clone was detected many times. Gene names are the mouse ones. The read comes to an end 4 residues before the CDR3 does, leaving the germline J gene to fill in the end. The J gene is TRBJ2-3, the V gene TRBV29, with D maybe TRBD1 (5 bases). From germline, CDR1 is MSHET and CDR2 SYDVDS. The V gene lost 3 bases and the J gene lost 0 bases, with 7 bases spanning the gap. This CDR3 contains 14 residues. CDR3 protein: CASSFDSSAETLYF. CDR3 DNA (partial): TGTGCTAGCAGTTTTGACAGTAGTGCAGAA.